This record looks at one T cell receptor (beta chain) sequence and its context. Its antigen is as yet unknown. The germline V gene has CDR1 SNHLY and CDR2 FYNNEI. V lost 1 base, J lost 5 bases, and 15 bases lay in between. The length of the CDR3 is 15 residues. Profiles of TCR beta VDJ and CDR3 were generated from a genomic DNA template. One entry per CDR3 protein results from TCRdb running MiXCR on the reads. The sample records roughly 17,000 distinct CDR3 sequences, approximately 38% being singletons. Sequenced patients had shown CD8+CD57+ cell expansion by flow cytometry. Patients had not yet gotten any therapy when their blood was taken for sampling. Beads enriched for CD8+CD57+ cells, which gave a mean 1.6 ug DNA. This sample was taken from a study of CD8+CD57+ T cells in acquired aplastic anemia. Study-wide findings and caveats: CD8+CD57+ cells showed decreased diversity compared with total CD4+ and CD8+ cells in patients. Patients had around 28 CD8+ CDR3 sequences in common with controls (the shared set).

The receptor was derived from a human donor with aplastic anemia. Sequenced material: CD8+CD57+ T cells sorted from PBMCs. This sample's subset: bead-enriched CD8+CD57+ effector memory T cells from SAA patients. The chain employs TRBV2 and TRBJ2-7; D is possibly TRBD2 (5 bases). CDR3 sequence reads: CASSEGIGIADEQYF. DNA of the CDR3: TGTGCCAGCAGTGAAGGAATCGGGATAGCAGACGAGCAGTACTTC.